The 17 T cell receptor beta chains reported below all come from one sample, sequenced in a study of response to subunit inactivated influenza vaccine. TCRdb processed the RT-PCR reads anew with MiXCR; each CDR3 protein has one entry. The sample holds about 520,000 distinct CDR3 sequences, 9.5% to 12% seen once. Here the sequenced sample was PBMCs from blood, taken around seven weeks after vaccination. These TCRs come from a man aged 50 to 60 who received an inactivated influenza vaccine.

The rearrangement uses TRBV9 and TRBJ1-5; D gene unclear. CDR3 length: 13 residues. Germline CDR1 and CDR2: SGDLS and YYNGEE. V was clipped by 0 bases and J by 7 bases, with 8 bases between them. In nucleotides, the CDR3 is TGTGCCAGCAGCGTAGAGGGCGGGCAGCCCCAGCATTTT. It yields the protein CASSVEGGQPQHF.

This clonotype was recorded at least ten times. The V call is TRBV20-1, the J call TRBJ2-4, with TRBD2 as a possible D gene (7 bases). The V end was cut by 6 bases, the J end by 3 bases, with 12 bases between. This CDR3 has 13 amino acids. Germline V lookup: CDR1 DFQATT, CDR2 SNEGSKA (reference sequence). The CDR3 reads CSARGAGKNIQYF. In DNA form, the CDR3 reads TGCAGTGCCCGGGGGGCGGGCAAAAACATTCAGTACTTC.

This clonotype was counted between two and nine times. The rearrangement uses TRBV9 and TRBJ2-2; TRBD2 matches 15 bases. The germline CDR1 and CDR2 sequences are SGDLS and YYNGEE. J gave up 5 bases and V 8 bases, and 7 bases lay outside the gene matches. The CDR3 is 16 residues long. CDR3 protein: CASQGLAGGATGELFF. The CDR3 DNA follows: TGTGCCAGTCAAGGACTAGCGGGAGGGGCGACCGGGGAGCTGTTTTTT.

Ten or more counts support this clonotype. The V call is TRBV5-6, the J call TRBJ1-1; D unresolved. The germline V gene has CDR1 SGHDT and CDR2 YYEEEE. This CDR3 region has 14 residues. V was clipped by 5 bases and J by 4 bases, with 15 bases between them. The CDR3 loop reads CASSRRDEGTEAFF. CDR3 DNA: TGTGCCAGCAGTAGGCGCGATGAGGGCACTGAAGCTTTCTTT.

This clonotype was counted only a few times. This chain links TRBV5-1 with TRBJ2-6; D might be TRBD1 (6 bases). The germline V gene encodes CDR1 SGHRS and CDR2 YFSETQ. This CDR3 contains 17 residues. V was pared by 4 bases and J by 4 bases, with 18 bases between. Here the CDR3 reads CASSGGQPGSGANVLTF. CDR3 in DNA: TGCGCCAGCAGCGGGGGCCAGCCCGGTTCAGGGGCCAACGTCCTGACTTTC.

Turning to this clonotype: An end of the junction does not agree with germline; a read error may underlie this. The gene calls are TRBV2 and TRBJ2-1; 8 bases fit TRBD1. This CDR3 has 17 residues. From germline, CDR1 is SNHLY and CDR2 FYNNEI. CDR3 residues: CARSPQVSGGQDNEQFF. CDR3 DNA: TGTGCCCGCAGTCCCCAGGTTTCAGGGGGCCAAGACAATGAGCAGTTCTTC.

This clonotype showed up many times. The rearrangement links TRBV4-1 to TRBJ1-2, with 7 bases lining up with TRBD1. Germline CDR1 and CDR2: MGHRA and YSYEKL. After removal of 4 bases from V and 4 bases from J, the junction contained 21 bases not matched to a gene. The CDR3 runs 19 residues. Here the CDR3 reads CASSRETGSGSSIFYGYTF. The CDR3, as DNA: TGCGCCAGCAGCCGAGAGACAGGGTCGGGGAGCAGTATATTCTATGGCTACACCTTC.

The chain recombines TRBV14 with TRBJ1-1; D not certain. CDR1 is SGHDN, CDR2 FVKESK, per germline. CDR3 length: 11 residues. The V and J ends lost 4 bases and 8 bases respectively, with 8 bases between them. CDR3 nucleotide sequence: TGTGCCAGCAGCCGAGAGTCGGAAGCTTTCTTT. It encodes CASSRESEAFF.

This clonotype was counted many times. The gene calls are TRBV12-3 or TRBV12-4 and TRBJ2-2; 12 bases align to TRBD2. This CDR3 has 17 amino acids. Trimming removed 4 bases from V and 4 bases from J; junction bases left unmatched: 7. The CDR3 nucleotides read TGTGCCAGCAGTTCCTGGACTAGCGGGACCGGCACCGGGGAGCTGTTTTTT. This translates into CASSSWTSGTGTGELFF.

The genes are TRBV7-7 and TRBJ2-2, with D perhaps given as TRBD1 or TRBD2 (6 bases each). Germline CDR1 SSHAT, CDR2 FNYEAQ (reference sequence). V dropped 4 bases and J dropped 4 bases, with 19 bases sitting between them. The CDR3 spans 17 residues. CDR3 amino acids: CASSSRVPGAGTGELFF. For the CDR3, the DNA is TGTGCCAGCAGCTCGAGAGTTCCGGGGGCCGGCACCGGGGAGCTGTTTTTT.

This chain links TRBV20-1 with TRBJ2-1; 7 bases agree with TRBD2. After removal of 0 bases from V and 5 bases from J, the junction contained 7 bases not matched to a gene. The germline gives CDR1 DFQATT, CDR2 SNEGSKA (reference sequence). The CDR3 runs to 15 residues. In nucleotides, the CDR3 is TGCAGTGCTAGAGACTGGCTAGCGGTCGACAATGAGCAGTTCTTC. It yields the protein CSARDWLAVDNEQFF.

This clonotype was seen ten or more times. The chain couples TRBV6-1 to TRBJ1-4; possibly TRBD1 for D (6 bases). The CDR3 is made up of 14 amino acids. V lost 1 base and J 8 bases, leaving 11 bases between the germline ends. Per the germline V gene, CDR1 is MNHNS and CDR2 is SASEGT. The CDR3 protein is CASSEGRGREKLFF. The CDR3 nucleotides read TGTGCCAGCAGTGAAGGCAGGGGAAGAGAAAAACTGTTTTTT.

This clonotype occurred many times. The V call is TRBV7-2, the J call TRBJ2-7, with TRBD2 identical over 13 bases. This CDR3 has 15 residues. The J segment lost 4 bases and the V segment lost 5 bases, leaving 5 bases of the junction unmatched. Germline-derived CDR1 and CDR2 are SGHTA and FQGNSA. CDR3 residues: CASSVGLAGEYEQYF. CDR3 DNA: TGTGCCAGCAGCGTCGGACTAGCGGGGGAGTACGAGCAGTACTTC.

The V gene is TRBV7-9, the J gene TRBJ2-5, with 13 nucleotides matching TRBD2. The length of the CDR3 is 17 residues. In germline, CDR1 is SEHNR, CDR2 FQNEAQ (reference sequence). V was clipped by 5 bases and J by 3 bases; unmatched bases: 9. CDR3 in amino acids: CASSLGLAGSGKETQYF. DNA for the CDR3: TGTGCCAGCAGCCTGGGACTAGCGGGATCAGGAAAAGAGACCCAGTACTTC.

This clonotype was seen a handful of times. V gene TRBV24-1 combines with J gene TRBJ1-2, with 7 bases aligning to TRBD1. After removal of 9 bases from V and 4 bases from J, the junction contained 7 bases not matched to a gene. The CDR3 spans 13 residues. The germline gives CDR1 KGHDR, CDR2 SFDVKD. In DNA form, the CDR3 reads TGTGCCACCGTGGGACAGTCTCTCTATGGCTACACCTTC. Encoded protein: CATVGQSLYGYTF.

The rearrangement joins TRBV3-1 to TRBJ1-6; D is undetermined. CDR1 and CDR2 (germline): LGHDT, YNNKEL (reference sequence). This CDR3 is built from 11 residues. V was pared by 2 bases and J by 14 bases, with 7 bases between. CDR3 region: CASSQFGSLHF. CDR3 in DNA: TGTGCCAGCAGCCAATTTGGGTCCCTCCACTTT.

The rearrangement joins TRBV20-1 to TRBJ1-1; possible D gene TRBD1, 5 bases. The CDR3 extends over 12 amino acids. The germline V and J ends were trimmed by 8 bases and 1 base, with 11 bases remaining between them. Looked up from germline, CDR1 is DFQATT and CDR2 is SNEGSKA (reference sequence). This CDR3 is CSPSGQNTEAFF. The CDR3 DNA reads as TGCAGTCCGTCCGGACAGAACACTGAAGCTTTCTTT.